This T cell receptor beta chain emerged from a study of technical replicates of blood from a few donors. The germline gives CDR1 MGHRA, CDR2 YSYEKL. The V gene lost 3 bases and the J gene lost 6 bases, with 20 bases spanning the gap. The CDR3 consists of 16 residues. Method: immunoSEQ multiplex PCR; TCRdb's copy keeps in-frame clones and lacks some. The table has under 90,000 clones, around 90% seen once. The sample comprised T cells isolated from PBMCs. This receptor was obtained from a human donor in good health. This sequence joins TRBV4-1 and TRBJ1-2; D perhaps matches TRBD1 (6 bases). In DNA, the CDR3 is TGCGCCAGCAGCCACGAAGCCAAGACAGGCGTACATGGCTACACCTTC. This encodes CASSHEAKTGVHGYTF.